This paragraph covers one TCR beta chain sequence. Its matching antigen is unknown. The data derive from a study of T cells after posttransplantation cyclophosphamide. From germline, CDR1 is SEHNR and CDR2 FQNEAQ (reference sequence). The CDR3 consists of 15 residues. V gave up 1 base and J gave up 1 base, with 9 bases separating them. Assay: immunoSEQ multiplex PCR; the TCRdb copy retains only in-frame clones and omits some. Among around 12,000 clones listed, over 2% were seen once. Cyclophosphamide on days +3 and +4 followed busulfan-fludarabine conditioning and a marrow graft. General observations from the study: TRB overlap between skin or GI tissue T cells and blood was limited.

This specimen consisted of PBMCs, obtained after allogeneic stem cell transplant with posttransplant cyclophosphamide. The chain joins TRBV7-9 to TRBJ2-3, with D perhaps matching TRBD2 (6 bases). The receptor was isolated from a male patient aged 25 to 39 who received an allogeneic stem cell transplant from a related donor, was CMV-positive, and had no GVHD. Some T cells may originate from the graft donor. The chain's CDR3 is CASSLEVAGTDTQYF. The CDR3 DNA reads TGTGCCAGCAGCTTAGAAGTAGCGGGCACAGATACGCAGTATTTT.